The 32 T cell receptor beta chains below come from one sample, sequenced in a study of blood T cells in healthy people across ages. For the second PCR, which ran for roughly 7 to 11 cycles, a sample-barcoded 5' primer and a J-beta primer mix were used. TCRdb redid the calling of the 5' RACE reads with MiXCR, one entry per CDR3 protein. The sample has hundreds of thousands of distinct CDR3 sequences; approximately 44% are singletons. Sequencing was carried out using blood. The source of these receptors is a man aged 55-75 years in good health.

The gene calls are TRBV18 and TRBJ2-1; the match to TRBD2 covers 9 bases. The CDR3 is made up of 15 amino acids. Germline V gene sequence: CDR1 KGHSH, CDR2 LQKENI. After removal of 0 bases from V and 4 bases from J, the junction contained 1 base not matched to a gene. This CDR3 is CASSPPSGGYNEQFF. The CDR3 nucleotides are TGTGCCAGCTCACCACCTAGCGGGGGTTACAATGAGCAGTTCTTC. The complete variable domain, with remaining parts taken from reference TRBV18 and TRBJ2-1, reads NAGVMQNPRHLVRRRGQEARLRCSPMKGHSHVYWYRQLPEEGLKFMVYLQKENIIDESGMPKERFSAEFPKEGPSILRIQQVVRGDSAAYFCASSPPSGGYNEQFFGPGTRLTVL.

The chain joins TRBV20-1 to TRBJ2-5; TRBD2 aligns across 7 bases. This CDR3 has 16 amino acids. V shed 1 base and J 1 base; nucleotides not matched to a gene: 9. Per the germline V gene, CDR1 is DFQATT and CDR2 is SNEGSKA (reference sequence). The CDR3 is CSARGAASGLQETQYF. The CDR3 nucleotides are TGCAGTGCTAGAGGGGCGGCTAGCGGACTCCAAGAGACCCAGTACTTC.

J is TRBJ1-6 and V is TRBV7-3; D ambiguous. This CDR3 has 17 amino acids. Germline values: CDR1 SGHTA, CDR2 FQGTGA. V lost 11 bases, J lost 8 bases, and 28 bases lay in between. The CDR3 spells CACRARYNAFVDSPLHF. CDR3 bases: TGTGCCTGCCGGGCGAGGTATAACGCGTTCGTCGATTCACCCCTCCACTTT.

The table lists this clonotype with a few counts. The CDR3 reads CASRHDTGEEKLFF. The CDR3 bases are TGTGCCAGCAGGCATGACACGGGAGAAGAAAAACTGTTTTTT. This chain links TRBV6-1 with TRBJ1-4; D is undetermined. The V gene lost 6 bases and the J gene lost 8 bases, with 16 bases spanning the gap. Germline assignment: CDR1 MNHNS and CDR2 SASEGT. This CDR3 has 14 residues.

The chain combines TRBV29-1 with TRBJ2-5; 10 bases fit TRBD2. Germline CDR1 SQVTM, CDR2 ANQGSEA. There are 14 residues in the CDR3. V was clipped by 6 bases and J by 5 bases; unmatched bases: 9. The CDR3 loop reads CSVASGGRGETQYF. The CDR3 DNA reads as TGCAGCGTCGCTAGCGGGGGCCGGGGGGAGACCCAGTACTTC.

In its sample, this clonotype was seen a few times. V and J are TRBV6-1 and TRBJ2-1; 7 bases agree with TRBD2. The V and J ends lost 8 bases and 8 bases, in that order; junction bases with no gene match: 9. Per the germline V gene, CDR1 is MNHNS and CDR2 is SASEGT. The length of the CDR3 is 13 residues. Here the CDR3 reads CASAVGGTDEQFF. The DNA for the CDR3 is TGTGCCAGCGCCGTGGGGGGGACGGATGAGCAGTTCTTC.

The J gene is TRBJ2-5, the V gene TRBV20-1; 9 nucleotides align to TRBD2. J gave up 8 bases and V 3 bases, and 16 bases lay outside the gene matches. CDR3 length: 16 amino acids. In germline, CDR1 is DFQATT, CDR2 SNEGSKA (reference sequence). CDR3 in amino acids: CSARTSGTSFKRTQYF. The DNA of the CDR3 is TGCAGTGCTAGGACCTCCGGGACTAGCTTTAAGAGAACCCAGTACTTC.

In this sample, this clonotype turned up a few times. The CDR3 sequence is CASSTGRSSTDTQYF. CDR3 DNA sequence: TGTGCCAGCAGCACCGGGCGATCTAGCACAGATACGCAGTATTTT. This chain connects TRBV13 to TRBJ2-3, with no clear D. CDR3 length equals 15 residues. Per the germline V gene, CDR1 is PRHDT and CDR2 is FYEKMQ (reference sequence). V lost 5 bases and J 0 bases, leaving 12 bases between the germline ends.

Worth noting for this clonotype: The junction shows a germline mismatch at one end, possibly a read error. The V call is TRBV7-6, the J call TRBJ2-1; 10 bases are a match to TRBD2. From germline, CDR1 is SGHVS and CDR2 FNYEAQ. The CDR3 contains 17 residues. The CDR3 here is CASSRGLAESSYNEQSF. The CDR3 region has the DNA TGTGCCAGCAGCCGAGGACTAGCGGAAAGCTCCTACAATGAGCAGTCCTTC. Complete variable domain (other parts from reference TRBV7-6 and TRBJ2-1): GAGVSQSPRYKVTKRGQDVALRCDPISGHVSLYWYRQALGQGPEFLTYFNYEAQQDKSGLPNDRFSAERPEGSISTLTIQRTEQRDSAMYRCASSRGLAESSYNEQSFGPGTRLTVL.

The sample holds a few counts of this clonotype. The chain joins TRBV25-1 to TRBJ1-1; D is possibly TRBD1 (5 bases). This CDR3 spans 13 amino acids. Germline loops: CDR1 MGHDK, CDR2 SYGVNS. The V and J ends lost 3 bases and 10 bases respectively, with 15 bases between them. CDR3 sequence reads: CASSDSGLMVAFF. In DNA, the CDR3 is TGTGCCAGCAGTGATTCGGGGCTCATGGTAGCTTTCTTT.

The rearrangement uses TRBV2 and TRBJ2-1; 13 bases are a match to TRBD2. The better agreement between TRBJ2-7 and the DNA end casts doubt on the J call. The CDR3 sequence is 18 residues long. CDR1 is SNHLY and CDR2 is FYNNEI in the germline V gene. The CDR3 coding sequence is TGTGCCAGCAGTGGGGCCCCCGGGACTAGCGGGGTCGACAATGAGCAGTACTTC. Its translation is CASSGAPGTSGVDNEQYF.

Only a few counts were recorded for this clonotype. The V gene is TRBV7-9, the J gene TRBJ2-1; 15 bases fit TRBD2. V gave up 5 bases and J gave up 0 bases; unmatched junction bases: 5. CDR3 length: 18 amino acids. Per germline, CDR1 SEHNR and CDR2 FQNEAQ (reference sequence). The CDR3 sequence is CASSPGLAGGLSYNEQFF. The DNA of the CDR3 is TGTGCCAGCAGCCCGGGACTAGCGGGGGGACTCTCCTACAATGAGCAGTTCTTC.

The V call is TRBV12-3 or TRBV12-4, the J call TRBJ2-1; 11 bases are shared with TRBD2. The CDR3 covers 18 residues. Germline trimming cut 5 bases from V and 4 bases from J; bases unmatched to any gene: 13. The CDR3 reads CASSLGSAIAGGYNEQFF. The CDR3 DNA reads as TGTGCCAGCAGTCTCGGATCCGCGATAGCGGGGGGGTACAATGAGCAGTTCTTC.

This rearrangement joins TRBV6-4 to TRBJ2-6, with D perhaps TRBD1 (5 bases). The ends were cut back, 2 bases at V and 2 bases at J, with 13 bases in the middle. The CDR3 spans 17 residues. Germline values: CDR1 MRHNA, CDR2 SNTAGT. This chain's CDR3 is CASSDPFWGPGANVLTF. For the CDR3, the DNA is TGTGCCAGCAGTGACCCGTTTTGGGGCCCTGGGGCCAACGTCCTGACTTTC.

As for this clonotype: Just one base apart from a much larger clone, this may be a read error. V and J are TRBV9 and TRBJ1-6, with TRBD1 matching over 7 bases. The CDR3 totals 12 residues. CDR1 is SGDLS, CDR2 YYNGEE, per germline. The CDR3 region is CAGSTGASPLHF. The CDR3 nucleotides are TGTGCCGGCAGCACAGGGGCTTCACCCCTCCACTTT.

This clonotype has just a few counts. The chain employs TRBV7-9 and TRBJ1-4; perhaps TRBD1 as D (5 bases). The CDR3 contains 15 residues. Germline V gene sequence: CDR1 SEHNR, CDR2 FQNEAQ (reference sequence). V lost 0 bases to trimming and J lost 0 bases, with 5 bases between them. Written as DNA, the CDR3 is TGTGCCAGCAGCTTAGCACAGGCAACTAATGAAAAACTGTTTTTT. It codes for CASSLAQATNEKLFF. The full variable domain, completed using reference TRBV7-9 and TRBJ1-4, is DTGVSQNPRHKITKRGQNVTFRCDPISEHNRLYWYRQTLGQGPEFLTYFQNEAQLEKSRLLSDRFSAERPKGSFSTLEIQRTEQGDSAMYLCASSLAQATNEKLFFGSGTQLSVL.

This clonotype was picked up many times. The chain combines TRBV11-2 with TRBJ2-7; perhaps TRBD1 as D (5 bases). CDR1 is SGHAT, CDR2 FQNNGV, per germline. Trimming pared 5 bases from V and 2 bases from J, leaving 19 bases between. There are 16 residues in the CDR3. The CDR3 coding sequence is TGTGCCAGCAGCCGAAACCCCCAGGGCTACCCCTACGAGCAGTACTTC. It translates to CASSRNPQGYPYEQYF.

The chain links TRBV2 to TRBJ1-1; D uncertain. V was cut by 8 bases and J by 1 base, with 8 bases left in between. The CDR3 totals 12 residues. Looked up from germline, CDR1 is SNHLY and CDR2 is FYNNEI. The CDR3 sequence is CASEFRNTEAFF. DNA for the CDR3: TGTGCCAGCGAGTTTCGGAACACTGAAGCTTTCTTT.

This clonotype occurred a few times. J is TRBJ1-2 and V is TRBV4-3; D call uncertain. The germline CDR1 and CDR2 sequences are LGHNA and YSLEER. Between the trimmed V and J ends, which lost 0 bases and 3 bases, there was a span of 14 bases. The CDR3 sequence is 16 residues long. The CDR3 here is CASSQDNRKRYYGYTF. CDR3 nucleotides: TGCGCCAGCAGCCAAGATAATCGGAAGAGGTACTATGGCTACACCTTC.

V usage is TRBV6-1 and J usage is TRBJ2-7, with 7 bases matching TRBD1. Germline V gives CDR1 MNHNS, CDR2 SASEGT. The CDR3 is 13 amino acids. The V and J ends lost 10 bases and 5 bases, in that order; junction bases with no gene match: 11. DNA for the CDR3: TGTGCCATCTACGACAGGGCCCCCCACGAGCAGTACTTC. Its translation is CAIYDRAPHEQYF.

The DNA of the CDR3 is TGTGCCAGCAGTGAAGCAGGGCTTTCCTACGAGCAGTACTTC. Its protein product is CASSEAGLSYEQYF. The chain links TRBV6-1 to TRBJ2-7; no clear D. Germline lookup yields CDR1 MNHNS and CDR2 SASEGT. Deletions cut 0 bases from V and 1 base from J, with 7 bases between. The CDR3 has 14 amino acids.

The CDR3 here is CASSLKRGELFF. In DNA form, the CDR3 reads TGTGCCAGCAGCTTGAAAAGGGGGGAGCTGTTTTTT. The genes are TRBV11-2 and TRBJ2-2, with unresolved D. The CDR3 is 12 residues long. Looked up from germline, CDR1 is SGHAT and CDR2 is FQNNGV. Trimming left V 3 bases short and J 8 bases short, with 7 bases between. The entire variable domain, with the rest obtained from reference TRBV11-2 and TRBJ2-2, is as follows: EAGVAQSPRYKIIEKRQSVAFWCNPISGHATLYWYQQILGQGPKLLIQFQNNGVVDDSQLPKDRFSAERLKGVDSTLKIQPAKLEDSAVYLCASSLKRGELFFGEGSRLTVL.

To note about this clonotype: A read error may explain this, as a much larger clone is one base away. V and J are TRBV20-1 and TRBJ2-1; 8 nucleotides align to TRBD2. CDR1 and CDR2 from the germline V gene are DFQATT and SNEGSKA (reference sequence). The CDR3 is 13 amino acids. CDR3 DNA: TGCAGTACTAGAAGGCGGGGGGATCGTGAGCAGTTCTTC. This gives the protein CSTRRRGDREQFF.

The V gene is TRBV20-1, the J gene TRBJ1-1; D gene ambiguous. The CDR3 totals 15 residues. The germline V gene encodes CDR1 DFQATT and CDR2 SNEGSKA (reference sequence). V was shortened by 0 bases and J by 4 bases, with 15 bases between the two germline ends. This chain's CDR3 is CSARDRRFGSTEAFF. In nucleotides, the CDR3 is TGCAGTGCTAGAGATCGGCGATTTGGGAGCACTGAAGCTTTCTTT.

DNA for the CDR3: TGTGCCAGCAGCCGGACTAGCCTTTCCTACAATGAGCAGTACTTC. Translation: CASSRTSLSYNEQYF. V and J are TRBV7-9 and TRBJ2-1; 8 nucleotides line up with TRBD2. The closer fit of TRBJ2-7 to the DNA end suggests the J call may be wrong. The CDR3 sequence is 15 residues long. Germline assignment: CDR1 SEHNR and CDR2 FQNEAQ (reference sequence).

The chain joins TRBV14 to TRBJ2-5, with D perhaps matching TRBD1 or TRBD2 (6 bases each). The V end was cut by 5 bases, the J end by 5 bases, with 21 bases between. There are 16 residues in the CDR3. Germline values: CDR1 SGHDN, CDR2 FVKESK. The DNA of the CDR3 is TGTGCCAGCAGCAGCGATTGGGGGGCCCGAGGGGAGACCCAGTACTTC. This codes for CASSSDWGARGETQYF.

V gene TRBV7-2 combines with J gene TRBJ2-3; D possibly corresponds to TRBD1 (5 bases). CDR3 length: 17 residues. Germline loops: CDR1 SGHTA, CDR2 FQGNSA. V was shortened by 0 bases and J by 0 bases, with 13 bases between the two germline ends. In nucleotides, the CDR3 is TGTGCCAGCAGCTTAGCGGGAAAGACAGAAAGCACAGATACGCAGTATTTT. Translation gives CASSLAGKTESTDTQYF.

Here the CDR3 DNA reads TGTGCCAGCACTTCCTACAGTTTCTACGAGCAGTACTTC. Its protein product is CASTSYSFYEQYF. The V call is TRBV6-1, the J call TRBJ2-7, with D unclear. Trimming took off 7 bases at V and 3 bases at J, with 13 bases between the two ends. In germline, CDR1 is MNHNS, CDR2 SASEGT. The CDR3 is made up of 13 amino acids.

This clonotype has just a few counts. This chain connects TRBV7-2 to TRBJ1-6, with D unclear. Trimming took 0 bases from V and 5 from J, leaving 5 bases between them. The CDR3 contains 14 residues. Germline V CDR1 and CDR2: SGHTA, FQGNSA. Here the CDR3 reads CASSLAPNNSPLHF. In DNA form, the CDR3 reads TGTGCCAGCAGCTTAGCTCCTAATAATTCACCCCTCCACTTT.

The CDR3 protein is CASSRGTTPSYNEQFF. The CDR3 DNA reads TGTGCCAGCAGCCGAGGGACGACCCCCTCCTACAATGAGCAGTTCTTC. The chain combines TRBV11-2 with TRBJ2-1, with D perhaps given as TRBD1 or TRBD2 (5 bases each). Trimming left V 5 bases short and J 0 bases short, with 14 bases between. Germline V lookup: CDR1 SGHAT, CDR2 FQNNGV. The CDR3 has 16 amino acids.

This clonotype was seen a few times. V is TRBV7-9 and J is TRBJ2-5, with a weak D call TRBD1 (6 bases). V gave up 3 bases and J gave up 4 bases, with 9 bases separating them. Germline lookup yields CDR1 SEHNR and CDR2 FQNEAQ (reference sequence). CDR3 length: 13 amino acids. The CDR3 spells CASSLSQGETQYF. The CDR3, as DNA: TGTGCCAGCAGCTTGTCACAGGGAGAGACCCAGTACTTC.

This chain uses TRBV12-3 or TRBV12-4 with TRBJ2-3; D ambiguous. The CDR3 has 11 amino acids. V was clipped by 8 bases and J by 2 bases, with 5 bases between them. The CDR3 DNA is TGTGCCAGCGCCAACACAGATACGCAGTATTTT. This encodes CASANTDTQYF.